The clone carrying this T cell receptor beta chain was seen more than once but under ten times. This CDR3 region has 14 residues. Germline loops: CDR1 SNHLY, CDR2 FYNNEI. Trimming removed 1 base from V and 5 bases from J; junction bases left unmatched: 3. Unique molecular identifiers featured in how the TCRbeta library was prepared. TCRdb used MiXCR to reprocess the PCR reads, holding one entry per CDR3 protein. The sample records more than 450,000 distinct CDR3 sequences, about a sixth being singletons. This sample is part of a study of T-cell reconstitution after alpha-beta-depleted transplantation in children.

The J gene is TRBJ2-5, the V gene TRBV2; 8 bases map to TRBD2. The specimen was PBMCs from the stem cell graft donor, collected from the stem cell graft. The TCR comes from a human donor who donated a stem cell graft to a child with acute lymphoblastic leukemia. CDR3 coding DNA: TGTGCCAGCAGTGAAGGAGCGGGAGTTGAGACCCAGTACTTC. Its protein product is CASSEGAGVETQYF.